One and the same sample provided the 19 T cell receptor beta chains below, sequenced in a study of TIL therapy for anti-PD-1-resistant metastatic lung cancer. This was the immunoSEQ v3 assay. The data were produced by immunoSEQ multiplex PCR, yet TCRdb's version contains in-frame clones alone and is incomplete. The sample consists of thousands of clones, roughly two thirds of them appearing once. Time point reported: pre-treatment sample, taken before nivolumab and TIL therapy. Most excised metastases sampled were pleural nodules or supraclavicular lymph nodes. The sequences come from tumor tissue, collected at baseline. The receptors here all came from a person between 25 and 79 years old with non-small cell lung cancer.

V usage is TRBV2 and J usage is TRBJ2-1; 11 nucleotides agree with TRBD2. V was pared by 5 bases and J by 9 bases, with 6 bases of the junction left unmatched. Germline CDR1 SNHLY, CDR2 FYNNEI. The CDR3 loop spans 14 amino acids. CDR3 sequence (DNA): TGTGCCAGCAGTCGTAGCGGGAGGGCCCGTGAGCAGTTCTTC. Protein sequence: CASSRSGRAREQFF.

The CDR3 protein is CASSQDPATGGFNEQFF. For the CDR3, the DNA is TGCGCCAGCAGCCAAGATCCCGCGACAGGGGGGTTCAATGAGCAGTTCTTC. The rearrangement uses TRBV4-3 and TRBJ2-1; 9 nucleotides align to TRBD1. The CDR3 is made up of 17 amino acids. The germline gives CDR1 LGHNA, CDR2 YSLEER. Trimming removed 0 bases from V and 6 bases from J; junction bases left unmatched: 9.

CDR3 sequence reads: CASSRTSGRRNEQFF. DNA for the CDR3: TGTGCCAGCTCCCGAACTAGCGGGAGGAGAAATGAGCAGTTCTTC. The chain combines TRBV18 with TRBJ2-1, with 12 bases aligning to TRBD2. J gave up 7 bases and V 6 bases, and 7 bases lay outside the gene matches. CDR3 length equals 15 residues. Germline loops: CDR1 KGHSH, CDR2 LQKENI. The full variable domain, rest sourced from reference TRBV18 and TRBJ2-1, is NAGVMQNPRHLVRRRGQEARLRCSPMKGHSHVYWYRQLPEEGLKFMVYLQKENIIDESGMPKERFSAEFPKEGPSILRIQQVVRGDSAAYFCASSRTSGRRNEQFFGPGTRLTVL.

V and J are TRBV6-5 and TRBJ1-6; D perhaps matches TRBD1 (5 bases). The CDR3 has 14 residues. CDR1 is MNHEY and CDR2 is SVGAGI in the germline V gene. The V and J ends lost 2 bases and 6 bases respectively, with 8 bases between them. The CDR3 is CASSYGTFNSPLHF. The CDR3 DNA sequence: TGTGCCAGCAGTTACGGGACCTTTAATTCACCCCTCCACTTT.

The chain carries TRBV7-9 and TRBJ2-2; D possibly uses TRBD1 or TRBD2 (5 bases each). This CDR3 is built from 17 residues. Germline CDR1 and CDR2: SEHNR and FQNEAQ (reference sequence). The V and J ends lost 5 bases and 0 bases respectively, with 16 bases between them. The CDR3 nucleotides are TGTGCCAGCAGCCCCCGGCAATCGGGACCGAACACCGGGGAGCTGTTTTTT. Residues: CASSPRQSGPNTGELFF.

The chain has TRBV7-2 and TRBJ2-7, with 9 positions matching TRBD1. There are 14 residues in the CDR3. V lost 1 base to trimming and J lost 6 bases; unmatched junction nucleotides: 4. Germline V gene lookup returns CDR1 SGHTA and CDR2 FQGNSA. In DNA form, the CDR3 reads TGTGCCAGCAGCTTAGGCGGACAGGGGAGCGAGCAGTACTTC. Protein: CASSLGGQGSEQYF.

A single count supports this clone. The chain recombines TRBV5-6 with TRBJ1-1; D may be TRBD1 (6 bases). This CDR3 has 18 amino acids. Deletions cut 0 bases from V and 4 bases from J, with 22 bases between. Germline loops: CDR1 SGHDT, CDR2 YYEEEE. CDR3 in DNA: TGTGCCAGCAGCTTGGAACGCGGACAGAGGGCCTTGGGCACTGAAGCTTTCTTT. Translation gives CASSLERGQRALGTEAFF.

The rearrangement links TRBV11-1 to TRBJ2-1; D is perhaps TRBD2 (5 bases). This CDR3 has 16 residues. The germline CDR1 and CDR2 sequences are SGHAT and FQDESV (reference sequence). V dropped 1 base and J dropped 0 bases, with 10 bases sitting between them. CDR3 protein: CASSLVRGGSYNEQFF. CDR3 nucleotide sequence: TGTGCCAGCAGCTTAGTTCGCGGAGGCTCCTACAATGAGCAGTTCTTC.

The CDR3 protein is CASSTRDYLFTSFQYF. The CDR3 DNA reads as TGTGCCAGCAGCACCCGGGATTATCTCTTCACCTCCTTTCAGTACTTC. V and J are TRBV5-8 and TRBJ2-4, with a possible D match to TRBD2 (5 bases). Germline CDR1 SGHTS, CDR2 YDEGEE. The CDR3 has 16 residues. Trimming took off 4 bases at V and 11 bases at J, with 25 bases between the two ends.

This clone appeared a few times. This rearrangement joins TRBV20-1 to TRBJ2-2, with a possible D match to TRBD1 (5 bases). CDR3 size: 13 residues. V dropped 3 bases and J dropped 4 bases, with 9 bases sitting between them. Germline assignment: CDR1 DFQATT and CDR2 SNEGSKA (reference sequence). CDR3 region: CSASTTATGELFF. DNA of the CDR3: TGCAGTGCTAGTACGACAGCCACCGGGGAGCTGTTTTTT.

V gene TRBV7-2 combines with J gene TRBJ1-2; D is ambiguous. Between the trimmed V and J ends, which lost 5 bases and 6 bases, there was a span of 13 bases. Looked up from germline, CDR1 is SGHTA and CDR2 is FQGNSA. The length of the CDR3 is 13 residues. CDR3 amino acids: CASSVRRYDGYTF. In nucleotides, the CDR3 is TGTGCCAGCAGCGTGAGGAGGTACGATGGCTACACCTTC. Based on the CDR3 plus reference TRBV7-2 and TRBJ1-2, the full variable domain is GAGVSQSPSNKVTEKGKDVELRCDPISGHTALYWYRQSLGQGLEFLIYFQGNSAPDKSGLPSDRFSAERTGGSVSTLTIQRTQQEDSAVYLCASSVRRYDGYTFGSGTRLTVV.

The V and J genes are TRBV10-1 and TRBJ2-3; D might be TRBD1 or TRBD2, each matching 5 bases. V was pared by 8 bases and J by 2 bases, with 11 bases between. The CDR3 spans 13 residues. Germline lookup yields CDR1 WNHNN and CDR2 SYGVQD (reference sequence). This CDR3 is CASGGYDTDTQYF. The CDR3 bases are TGCGCCAGCGGGGGATACGACACAGATACGCAGTATTTT.

This clone has only a few counts. The rearrangement links TRBV15 to TRBJ2-2; D ambiguous. The germline V gene has CDR1 LNHNV and CDR2 YYDKDF (reference sequence). The germline V and J ends were trimmed by 1 base and 6 bases, with 15 bases remaining between them. CDR3 length: 16 residues. Written as DNA, the CDR3 is TGTGCCACCAGCAGAGCGGACGGCTCGGGCCCCGGGGAGCTGTTTTTT. Amino acids: CATSRADGSGPGELFF.

The genes are TRBV4-3 and TRBJ1-5; 8 bases align to TRBD1. CDR1 LGHNA and CDR2 YSLEER come from the germline V gene. The ends lost 0 bases at V and 5 bases at J; junction bases unmatched: 9. The CDR3 is 17 amino acids. CDR3 sequence reads: CASSQDRSRGPDQPQHF. The DNA of the CDR3 is TGCGCCAGCAGCCAAGATAGAAGCAGGGGGCCGGATCAGCCCCAGCATTTT.

V gene TRBV7-2 combines with J gene TRBJ1-5, with 7 bases that match TRBD1. V was clipped by 4 bases and J by 3 bases; unmatched bases: 6. The CDR3 is 15 residues long. Germline CDR1 reads SGHTA; CDR2 reads FQGNSA. The CDR3 region is CASSSLTGANQPQHF. DNA for the CDR3: TGTGCCAGCAGCTCCCTCACAGGGGCCAATCAGCCCCAGCATTTT.

The chain uses TRBV5-6 and TRBJ2-6, with a weak D call TRBD1 (6 bases). Per the germline V gene, CDR1 is SGHDT and CDR2 is YYEEEE. The CDR3 has 15 residues. Deletions cut 4 bases from V and 2 bases from J, with 10 bases between. DNA of the CDR3: TGTGCCAGCAGCACGCAGGGGACTGGGGCCAACGTCCTGACTTTC. Translated: CASSTQGTGANVLTF.

The chain combines TRBV11-3 with TRBJ2-1, with 8 bases fitting TRBD2. V was clipped by 1 base and J by 6 bases; unmatched bases: 5. The CDR3 covers 15 residues. Germline assignment: CDR1 SGHNT and CDR2 YENEEA. The CDR3 spells CASSLAGGPGNEQFF. The CDR3 coding sequence is TGTGCCAGCAGCTTAGCGGGAGGGCCAGGCAATGAGCAGTTCTTC.

This chain uses TRBV6-4 with TRBJ1-5; D perhaps matches TRBD1 (6 bases). The V end lost 8 bases, the J end lost 1 base, and 12 bases lay between the germline ends. Germline CDR1 reads MRHNA; CDR2 reads SNTAGT. This CDR3 region has 14 residues. CDR3 residues: CASSEGGSNQPQHF. For the CDR3, the DNA is TGTGCCAGCTCCGAAGGGGGAAGCAATCAGCCCCAGCATTTT.

This clone was seen only a few times. This rearrangement joins TRBV6-5 to TRBJ1-2; D perhaps matches TRBD1 (5 bases). Germline V CDR1 and CDR2: MNHEY, SVGAGI. CDR3 length equals 16 residues. Trimming removed 0 bases at V and 4 bases at J, with 15 bases between. CDR3 region: CASSYSGSRVLYGYTF. CDR3 nucleotide sequence: TGTGCCAGCAGTTACTCGGGTTCCAGGGTCCTCTATGGCTACACCTTC.